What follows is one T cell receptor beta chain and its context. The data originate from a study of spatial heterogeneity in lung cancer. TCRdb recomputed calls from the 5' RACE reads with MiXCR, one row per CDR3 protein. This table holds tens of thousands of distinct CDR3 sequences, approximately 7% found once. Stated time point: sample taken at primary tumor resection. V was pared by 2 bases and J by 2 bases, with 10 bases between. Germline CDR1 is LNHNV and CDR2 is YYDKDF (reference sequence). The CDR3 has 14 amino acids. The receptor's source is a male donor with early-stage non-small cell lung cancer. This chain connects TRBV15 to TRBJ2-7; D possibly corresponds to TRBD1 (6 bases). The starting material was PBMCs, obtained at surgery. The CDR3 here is CATSRSGQTYEQYV. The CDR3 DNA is TGTGCCACCAGCAGATCAGGACAGACCTACGAGCAGTACGTC.